This T cell receptor (beta chain) appears in the sequencing data of a study of cytomegalovirus exposure and HLA in healthy donors. There were likely unrecorded immune exposures, though donors were nominally healthy when sampled. V lost 5 bases and J lost 1; bases outside the gene matches: 6. The germline CDR1 and CDR2 sequences are SGHVS and FNYEAQ. The CDR3 spans 17 residues. The primer mix had 60 Vbeta and 13 Jbeta primers. The protocol was immunoSEQ multiplex PCR, while the TCRdb copy is restricted to in-frame clones and leaves out a portion. The sample holds over 50,000 clones, around 80% seen once.

The sequenced material came from PBMCs. The V gene is TRBV7-6, the J gene TRBJ1-6; 9 bases line up with TRBD1. The clonotype originates from a man aged 50-60 years in good health and CMV-seropositive. CDR3 residues: CASSLQGQGSYNSPLHF. CDR3 nucleotides: TGTGCCAGCAGCCTGCAAGGACAGGGGTCCTATAATTCACCCCTCCACTTT.